A selection of T cell receptor beta chains follows, all from one sample in a study of beta chain features in type 1 diabetes. Using immunoSEQ multiplex PCR, the repertoire was profiled, and TCRdb retains in-frame clones only, with some absent. The profile covers roughly 350,000 clones, with approximately 11% appearing a single time and around 0.015% taken by the ten largest. The specimen sequenced was naive CD4+ T cells from blood. All receptors derive from a woman aged 25-40 years in good health. The CDR3 runs from the conserved cysteine through the conserved F or W. The D gene is left open where the match is weak. Rows may omit the clone size; those that give it use once, few, many or a size class.

TRBV7-7	NA	NA	TRBJ2-5	CASSPARVGETQYF	TGTGCTAGCAGCCCCGCCAGGGTGGGAGAGACCCAGTACTTC
TRBV29-1	few	TRBD2	TRBJ2-1	CSVVGGSSYNEQFF	TGCAGCGTTGTGGGCGGGAGCTCCTACAATGAGCAGTTCTTC
TRBV28	few	TRBD1	TRBJ2-3	CASPPTPGQGIRDTDTQYF	TGTGCCAGCCCCCCGACCCCGGGACAGGGTATCAGGGACACAGATACGCAGTATTTT
TRBV30	few	TRBD2	TRBJ2-4	CAWTAGGGAVQYF	TGTGCCTGGACAGCGGGAGGGGGGGCGGTTCAGTACTTC
TRBV4-3	NA	NA	TRBJ2-1	CARNGSGGTGEQFF	TGCGCCAGGAACGGGAGTGGGGGTACAGGTGAGCAGTTCTTC
TRBV29-1	few	NA	TRBJ2-7	CSGGTPYEQYF	TGCAGCGGGGGGACTCCCTACGAGCAGTACTTC
TRBV18	NA	TRBD1	TRBJ2-6	CASSPTWTGDLGANVLTF	TGTGCCAGCTCACCTACCTGGACAGGTGACCTAGGGGCCAACGTCCTGACTTTC
TRBV7-7	NA	TRBD2	TRBJ2-1	CASSLSSGRFDEQFF	TGTGCTAGCAGCTTATCTAGCGGGAGATTCGATGAGCAGTTCTTC
TRBV19	NA	NA	TRBJ2-3	CASSMGLDGTDTQYF	TGTGCCAGTAGTATGGGGCTAGACGGCACAGATACGCAGTATTTT
TRBV9	few	TRBD2	TRBJ2-5	CASSVGGGRGGQETQYF	TGTGCCAGCAGCGTAGGAGGCGGGAGAGGCGGCCAAGAGACCCAGTACTTC
TRBV19	NA	NA	TRBJ2-6	CASSRVLGGANVLTF	TGTGCCAGTAGCAGGGTGCTAGGTGGGGCCAACGTCCTGACTTTC
TRBV19	NA	NA	TRBJ2-7	CASSPRPGGAYEQYF	TGTGCCAGTAGTCCCAGGCCGGGGGGCGCCTACGAGCAGTACTTC
TRBV7-2	NA	TRBD1	TRBJ2-2	CASSLEGTGRPFF	TGTGCCAGCAGCTTAGAAGGGACAGGAAGGCCGTTTTTT
TRBV11-3	few	NA	TRBJ2-5	CASSLDRQETQYF	TGTGCCAGCAGCTTAGATAGACAAGAGACCCAGTACTTC
TRBV10-3	few	TRBD2	TRBJ2-5	CAISAGLAGGPMETQYF	TGTGCCATCAGTGCTGGACTAGCGGGAGGGCCGATGGAGACCCAGTACTTC
TRBV6-5	NA	TRBD1	TRBJ1-2	CASSYVQGNGYGYTF	TGTGCCAGCAGCTACGTACAGGGGAACGGCTATGGCTACACCTTC
TRBV30	few	NA	TRBJ1-1	CAWSTVLSTEAFF	TGTGCCTGGAGTACTGTTTTGAGCACTGAAGCTTTCTTT